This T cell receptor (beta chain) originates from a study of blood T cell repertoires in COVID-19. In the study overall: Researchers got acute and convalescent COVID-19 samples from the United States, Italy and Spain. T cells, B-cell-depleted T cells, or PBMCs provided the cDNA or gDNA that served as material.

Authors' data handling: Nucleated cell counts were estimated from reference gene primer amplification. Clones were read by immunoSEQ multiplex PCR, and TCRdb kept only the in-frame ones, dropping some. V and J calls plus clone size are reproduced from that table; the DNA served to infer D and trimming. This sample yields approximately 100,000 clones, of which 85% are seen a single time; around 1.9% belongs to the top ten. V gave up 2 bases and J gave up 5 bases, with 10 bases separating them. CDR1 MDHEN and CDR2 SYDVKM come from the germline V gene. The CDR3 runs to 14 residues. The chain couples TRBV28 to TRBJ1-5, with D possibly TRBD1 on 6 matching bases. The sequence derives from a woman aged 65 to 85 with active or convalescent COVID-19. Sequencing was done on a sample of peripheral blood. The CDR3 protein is CASSLRSGDQPQHF. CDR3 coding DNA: TGTGCCAGCAGTTTAAGGTCAGGGGATCAGCCCCAGCATTTT.